Given below is one T cell receptor (beta chain) in context. Authors' data handling: Scientists estimated how many nucleated cells there were by amplifying reference gene primers. TCRdb's table, derived via immunoSEQ multiplex PCR, lists solely in-frame clones and lacks some. V and J calls plus clone size are reproduced from that table; the DNA served to infer D and trimming. The table has roughly 92,000 clones, about 89% seen once; the top ten hold under 13%. The CDR3 length is 14 residues. V dropped 2 bases and J dropped 5 bases, with 12 bases sitting between them. Germline CDR1 reads MNHNY; CDR2 reads SVGAGI (reference sequence). This entry belongs to a study of blood T cell repertoires in COVID-19. Whole-study context: PBMCs, B-cell-depleted T cells, or T cells provided the cDNA or gDNA that made up the material.

Sequenced input: peripheral blood. The receptor was isolated from a man aged 50-60 years with acute or convalescent COVID-19. The J gene is TRBJ1-2, the V gene TRBV6-6; D perhaps matches TRBD1 (5 bases). The CDR3 protein is CASSYESGGYGYTF. CDR3 nucleotide sequence: TGTGCCAGCAGTTACGAGTCGGGGGGGTATGGCTACACCTTC.